This entry lists 29 T cell receptor beta chains sequenced from one sample in a study of healthy donors' naive CD4 and CD8 T cells. A linear amplification protocol produced the TCR libraries from about 0.45 ug of total RNA. TCRdb called the reads again in MiXCR, with one record for every CDR3 protein. The sample contains about 180,000 distinct CDR3 sequences, 74% of which appear only once. The sample consisted of naive CD4+ and CD8+ T cells sorted from blood, pooled from several donors. The source of these receptors is a pool of human donors in good health; the sample pools cells from several healthy donors.

The chain recombines TRBV10-3 with TRBJ2-7; 10 bases are a match to TRBD2. Germline-derived CDR1 and CDR2 are ENHRY and SYGVKD. The CDR3 length is 15 residues. J lost 3 bases, V lost 3 bases, and 5 bases had no gene match. CDR3 nucleotides: TGTGCCATCAGTGATTTAGCGGGGGGCAACTACGAGCAGTACTTC. Its protein is CAISDLAGGNYEQYF.

The chain carries TRBV2 and TRBJ2-3; 10 bases fit TRBD2. The ends lost 5 bases at V and 0 bases at J; junction bases unmatched: 2. The CDR3 sequence is 15 residues long. Germline V gives CDR1 SNHLY, CDR2 FYNNEI. This CDR3 is CASSPGLASTDTQYF. CDR3 sequence (DNA): TGTGCCAGCAGTCCGGGACTAGCGAGCACAGATACGCAGTATTTT.

The chain is built from TRBV29-1 and TRBJ2-3; possibly TRBD1 for D (5 bases). Germline V gene data show CDR1 as SQVTM and CDR2 as ANQGSEA. Trimming removed 6 bases at V and 5 bases at J, with 9 bases between. This CDR3 is built from 11 residues. The CDR3 loop reads CSVDQGDTQYF. The CDR3 nucleotides are TGCAGCGTGGACCAGGGAGATACGCAGTATTTT.

V usage is TRBV6-5 and J usage is TRBJ1-1; weak D call: TRBD1 (5 bases). Germline CDR1 and CDR2: MNHEY and SVGAGI. Trimming stripped 6 bases from V and 3 bases from J, with 20 bases between. This CDR3 comprises 16 residues. The CDR3 sequence is CASRFLGGGKDTEAFF. The DNA of the CDR3 is TGTGCCAGCAGATTCCTTGGGGGAGGGAAAGACACTGAAGCTTTCTTT.

Comments on this clonotype: At one of its ends the junction is not consistent with the germline gene, which may arise from a read error. The CDR3: CSASKGSYEQYF. CDR3 DNA sequence: TGCAGTGCCTCAAAGGGCTCCTACGAACAGTACTTC. This chain uses TRBV20-1 with TRBJ2-7; D unclear. The CDR3 spans 12 residues. Per the germline V gene, CDR1 is DFQATT and CDR2 is SNEGSKA (reference sequence).

The chain employs TRBV19 and TRBJ2-1; TRBD2 matches 7 bases. Trimming at V came to 3 bases and at J to 8 bases, leaving 7 bases not matched to a gene. Germline V CDR1 and CDR2: LNHDA, SQIVND (reference sequence). The CDR3 has 14 amino acids. The CDR3 DNA follows: TGTGCCAGTAGTATGGGGGGAGGGACGCATGAGCAGTTCTTC. Translating gives CASSMGGGTHEQFF.

The chain uses TRBV20-1 and TRBJ2-1; a weak D match, TRBD2 (6 bases). Trimming removed 2 bases from V and 3 bases from J, with 17 bases in between. The CDR3 runs to 16 residues. The germline CDR1 and CDR2 sequences are DFQATT and SNEGSKA (reference sequence). The CDR3 DNA follows: TGCAGTGCTAGAACCCATTACCCTAGCGACTACAATGAGCAGTTCTTC. Residues: CSARTHYPSDYNEQFF.

The V gene is TRBV6-5, the J gene TRBJ1-6; no clear D gene. V was shortened by 2 bases and J by 5 bases, with 7 bases between the two germline ends. CDR1 MNHEY and CDR2 SVGAGI come from the germline V gene. The CDR3 is 14 residues long. CDR3 amino acids: CASSYGEDNSPLHF. CDR3 DNA sequence: TGTGCCAGCAGTTACGGGGAAGATAATTCACCCCTCCACTTT.

The sample holds one count of this clonotype. The J gene is TRBJ2-7, the V gene TRBV20-1, with D unclear. CDR3 length equals 14 residues. Trimming cost V 1 base and J 3 bases, with 13 bases left between them. Germline lookup yields CDR1 DFQATT and CDR2 SNEGSKA (reference sequence). In nucleotides, the CDR3 is TGCAGTGCTAGAGTCAATGGCGCCATCTACGAGCAGTACTTC. Its translation is CSARVNGAIYEQYF.

This clonotype was counted a single time. The chain uses TRBV29-1 and TRBJ1-2, with D unresolved. Looked up from germline, CDR1 is SQVTM and CDR2 is ANQGSEA. This CDR3 is 13 amino acids long. V gave up 2 bases and J gave up 1 base, with 8 bases separating them. The CDR3 loop reads CSVEKNRNYGYTF. The CDR3 region has the DNA TGCAGCGTTGAAAAGAATCGTAACTATGGCTACACCTTC. The full variable domain, with the rest looked up from reference TRBV29-1 and TRBJ1-2, is SAVISQKPSRDICQRGTSLTIQCQVDSQVTMMFWYRQQPGQSLTLIATANQGSEATYESGFVIDKFPISRPNLTFSTLTVSNMSPEDSSIYLCSVEKNRNYGYTFGSGTRLTVV.

The V gene is TRBV6-5, the J gene TRBJ2-4; weak D call: TRBD2 (6 bases). V was cut by 5 bases and J by 1 base, with 15 bases left in between. Germline CDR1 reads MNHEY; CDR2 reads SVGAGI. This CDR3 is 16 amino acids long. The chain's CDR3 is CASSGGGARAKNIQYF. CDR3 in DNA: TGTGCCAGCAGTGGCGGCGGGGCCCGGGCCAAAAACATTCAGTACTTC.

This clonotype occurred once. The genes are TRBV29-1 and TRBJ2-1; D is perhaps TRBD1 (5 bases). CDR3 size: 10 residues. V was clipped by 7 bases and J by 12 bases, with 13 bases between them. Germline lookup yields CDR1 SQVTM and CDR2 ANQGSEA. CDR3 nucleotides: TGCAGCGCCCCACTCCAGGGGCAGTTCTTC. It specifies CSAPLQGQFF.

The chain has TRBV28 and TRBJ2-7, with D perhaps TRBD2 (6 bases). This CDR3 contains 14 residues. CDR1 and CDR2 (germline): MDHEN, SYDVKM. Trimming cost V 8 bases and J 0 bases, with 14 bases left between them. The DNA of the CDR3 is TGTGCCAGCGGGAGTGGCGGGAACTCCTACGAGCAGTACTTC. The encoded protein is CASGSGGNSYEQYF.

In this sample, this clonotype turned up a few times. The chain recombines TRBV12-3 or TRBV12-4 with TRBJ1-5; the D gene is possibly TRBD1 (5 bases). The CDR3 is 14 amino acids. V was cut by 6 bases and J by 3 bases, with 12 bases left in between. CDR3: CASSQGGPNQPQHF. In DNA, the CDR3 is TGTGCCAGCAGCCAGGGAGGCCCCAATCAGCCCCAGCATTTT.

This sequence joins TRBV29-1 and TRBJ1-5; tentatively, D is TRBD1 (5 bases). Germline V CDR1 and CDR2: SQVTM, ANQGSEA. V lost 6 bases and J lost 3, with 12 bases in between. This CDR3 contains 13 residues. CDR3 sequence reads: CSVTGADNQPQHF. As DNA, the CDR3 is TGCAGCGTGACCGGGGCCGACAATCAGCCCCAGCATTTT.

This chain joins TRBV18 and TRBJ2-3, with unresolved D. Looked up from germline, CDR1 is KGHSH and CDR2 is LQKENI. The CDR3 runs to 13 residues. The V end lost 2 bases, the J end lost 3 bases, and 6 bases lay between the germline ends. The CDR3 nucleotides are TGTGCCAGCTCACCAGGAGCGACAGATACGCAGTATTTT. As protein: CASSPGATDTQYF.

The chain joins TRBV29-1 to TRBJ2-5; D is tentatively TRBD1 or TRBD2 (7 bases each). This CDR3 has 14 residues. In germline, CDR1 is SQVTM, CDR2 ANQGSEA. The V gene lost 3 bases and the J gene lost 3 bases, with 14 bases spanning the gap. The CDR3 loop reads CSVEPTGTKETQYF. CDR3 bases: TGCAGCGTTGAGCCGACAGGGACTAAAGAGACCCAGTACTTC.

The chain is built from TRBV24-1 and TRBJ2-1, with a weak D call TRBD2 (5 bases). Trimming shortened V by 4 bases and J by 7 bases, and 13 bases separated the two germline ends. This CDR3 contains 14 residues. Per germline, CDR1 KGHDR and CDR2 SFDVKD. The CDR3 nucleotides are TGTGCCACCAGTGAGCAGCATCCGGGGAATGAGCAGTTCTTC. Translated, it gives CATSEQHPGNEQFF.

This clonotype was seen only a few times. V usage is TRBV4-2 and J usage is TRBJ2-7; 7 bases fit TRBD2. This CDR3 contains 15 residues. Losses at the gene ends were 1 base for V and 6 bases for J; bases not matched to a gene: 9. Germline values: CDR1 LGHNA, CDR2 YNFKEQ. This CDR3 is CASSQVGLGKGEQYF. DNA for the CDR3: TGTGCCAGCAGCCAAGTTGGACTAGGGAAGGGCGAGCAGTACTTC.

J is TRBJ2-2 and V is TRBV11-1, with unresolved D. V was clipped by 5 bases and J by 2 bases, with 15 bases between them. Germline CDR1 and CDR2: SGHAT and FQDESV (reference sequence). The CDR3 covers 16 residues. The CDR3 DNA reads as TGTGCCAGCAGCCAAGATGGGCCGATTAACACCGGGGAGCTGTTTTTT. This translates into CASSQDGPINTGELFF.

The table lists this clonotype with a count of one. The rearrangement joins TRBV6-2 or TRBV6-3 to TRBJ2-3; 8 bases agree with TRBD2. J lost 6 bases, V lost 6 bases, and 5 bases had no gene match. This CDR3 spans 13 amino acids. Germline V CDR1 and CDR2: MNHEY, SVGEGT. CDR3 region: CASSRGGSDTQYF. In DNA form, the CDR3 reads TGTGCCAGCAGCCGGGGGGGATCGGATACGCAGTATTTT.

The CDR3 DNA sequence: TGTGCCAGCAGTCCTCCGACGGGGAGGGAGACCCAGTACTTC. Encoded protein: CASSPPTGRETQYF. The J gene is TRBJ2-5, the V gene TRBV12-3 or TRBV12-4; D is possibly TRBD2 (6 bases). V dropped 5 bases and J dropped 5 bases, with 15 bases sitting between them. The CDR3 is 14 amino acids.

The V and J genes are TRBV29-1 and TRBJ2-7, with D tentatively TRBD1 or TRBD2 (7 bases each). V shed 4 bases and J shed 3 bases, with 13 bases lying between them. CDR3 size: 13 residues. The germline gives CDR1 SQVTM, CDR2 ANQGSEA. The CDR3 region has the DNA TGCAGCGTTGGGGACAGCGGGATCTACGAGCAGTACTTC. It codes for CSVGDSGIYEQYF.

The genes are TRBV19 and TRBJ2-7; 8 bases map to TRBD1. The J call may be wrong; the DNA end is better matched by TRBJ2-1. Germline CDR1 reads LNHDA; CDR2 reads SQIVND (reference sequence). This CDR3 region has 17 residues. CDR3 DNA: TGTGCCAGTAGTAACCCGTCCCGGGACAGGACTTACAATGAGCAGTTCTTC. Amino acids: CASSNPSRDRTYNEQFF.

The chain is built from TRBV11-1 and TRBJ2-1; 10 bases match TRBD2. This CDR3 comprises 16 residues. J lost 6 bases, V lost 4 bases, and 9 bases had no gene match. Germline V gene sequence: CDR1 SGHAT, CDR2 FQDESV (reference sequence). The CDR3 coding sequence is TGTGCCAGCAGCTCCGGCAGAAGACTAGCGGGCAATGAGCAGTTCTTC. Amino acids: CASSSGRRLAGNEQFF.

The V call is TRBV5-6, the J call TRBJ2-1, with 9 bases aligning to TRBD2. This CDR3 is 17 amino acids long. Germline values: CDR1 SGHDT, CDR2 YYEEEE. The junction had 7 bases not matched to a gene; V was cut back by 2 bases and J by 1 base. The CDR3 sequence is CASSLWASGKSYNEQFF. The CDR3 coding sequence is TGTGCCAGCAGCTTATGGGCTAGCGGGAAATCCTACAATGAGCAGTTCTTC.

V is TRBV6-2 or TRBV6-3 and J is TRBJ2-7, with 7 bases fitting TRBD1. From germline, CDR1 is MNHEY and CDR2 SVGEGT. The J segment lost 3 bases and the V segment lost 1 base, leaving 3 bases of the junction unmatched. This CDR3 has 14 residues. This CDR3 is CASSYWSGGYEQYF. The CDR3 DNA reads as TGTGCCAGCAGTTACTGGTCAGGGGGCTACGAGCAGTACTTC.

DNA of the CDR3: TGTGCCAGCAGTCCGCGGACTAGCGGGCAAGAGACCCAGTACTTC. Amino acids: CASSPRTSGQETQYF. This chain joins TRBV12-3 or TRBV12-4 and TRBJ2-5, with 11 bases aligning to TRBD2. This CDR3 spans 15 amino acids. The V and J ends lost 5 bases and 2 bases, in that order; junction bases with no gene match: 4.

The V and J genes are TRBV19 and TRBJ2-7; 7 bases match TRBD1. The CDR3 has 14 residues. V lost 3 bases and J lost 2; bases outside the gene matches: 4. Germline CDR1 reads LNHDA; CDR2 reads SQIVND (reference sequence). This CDR3 is CASSIRDSTYEQYF. DNA for the CDR3: TGTGCCAGTAGTATTCGGGACAGTACCTACGAGCAGTACTTC.